These 6 T cell receptor beta chains originate from one sample sequenced in a study of T-cell reconstitution after alpha-beta-depleted transplantation in children. Unique molecular identifiers were incorporated when the TCRbeta library was constructed. Via MiXCR, TCRdb re-called the PCR reads, giving one row per CDR3 protein. Here the sample spans some 400,000 distinct CDR3 sequences, around 21% being singletons. The sequenced sample was PBMCs from the stem cell graft donor, obtained from the stem cell graft. These receptors were collected from a human donor who donated a stem cell graft to a child with acute myeloid leukemia.

V is TRBV12-3 or TRBV12-4 and J is TRBJ2-4, with D possibly matching TRBD1 (6 bases). The CDR3 runs to 13 residues. V was pared by 2 bases and J by 9 bases, with 11 bases between. The CDR3 sequence: CASSLSPRGIQYF. DNA of the CDR3: TGTGCCAGCAGTTTATCCCCCAGGGGCATTCAGTACTTC.

The table lists this clonotype with a few counts. V is TRBV24-1 and J is TRBJ1-2; D is ambiguous. V lost 3 bases and J lost 0, with 10 bases in between. The CDR3 runs 15 residues. Germline values: CDR1 KGHDR, CDR2 SFDVKD. In DNA, the CDR3 is TGTGCCACCAGTGATGAGCGTCGCGCTAACTATGGCTACACCTTC. Residues: CATSDERRANYGYTF.

The rearrangement joins TRBV21-1 to TRBJ1-1; the D call in the table, TRBD1, was not verified against the DNA. TRBV21-1 is described as a pseudogene. CDR3 length: 17 amino acids. CDR3 nucleotide sequence: TGTGCCAGCAGCAAAGACGGACAGGAATCGGACGGCACTGAAGCTTTCTTT. Amino acid sequence: CASSKDGQESDGTEAFF.

The V gene is TRBV29-1, the J gene TRBJ2-3; possibly TRBD1 for D (5 bases). The germline V and J ends were trimmed by 3 bases and 4 bases, with 11 bases remaining between them. Germline assignment: CDR1 SQVTM and CDR2 ANQGSEA. The CDR3 totals 13 residues. Here the CDR3 reads CSVEGRVADTQYF. In DNA, the CDR3 is TGCAGCGTTGAGGGCAGGGTTGCAGATACGCAGTATTTT.

The table lists this clonotype with many counts. The chain carries TRBV20-1 and TRBJ2-7; D ambiguous. The CDR3 totals 10 residues. Trimming cost V 5 bases and J 6 bases, with 8 bases left between them. CDR1 and CDR2 from the germline V gene are DFQATT and SNEGSKA (reference sequence). CDR3 region: CSAGGLEQYF. Written as DNA, the CDR3 is TGCAGTGCTGGTGGCCTCGAGCAGTACTTC.

V is TRBV28 and J is TRBJ2-7, with 7 bases lining up with TRBD2. Germline-derived CDR1 and CDR2 are MDHEN and SYDVKM. CDR3 length equals 14 residues. The ends lost 3 bases at V and 6 bases at J; junction bases unmatched: 8. In DNA form, the CDR3 reads TGTGCCAGCAGTTTTATTCCTGGGGGGGTCGAGCAGTACTTC. It specifies CASSFIPGGVEQYF.